Following are 11 T cell receptor beta chains from one sample sequenced in a study of cytomegalovirus exposure and HLA in healthy donors. This PCR relied on a set of 60 Vbeta primers and 13 Jbeta primers. Clones were read by immunoSEQ multiplex PCR, and TCRdb kept only the in-frame ones, dropping some. The sample carries under 200,000 clones, around 72% recorded once. Sequencing was carried out using PBMCs. The receptors derive from a man aged 18 to 30 in good health and CMV-seronegative.

The CDR3 is CASSIVTGPYEQYF. CDR3 coding DNA: TGTGCCAGTAGTATAGTCACAGGGCCCTACGAGCAGTACTTC. The V gene is TRBV19, the J gene TRBJ2-7; D possibly corresponds to TRBD1 (6 bases). Trimming removed 1 base from V and 2 bases from J, with 9 bases in between. The CDR3 is 14 amino acids. Germline V gene data show CDR1 as LNHDA and CDR2 as SQIVND (reference sequence).

This clone was picked up many times. The rearrangement uses TRBV28 and TRBJ1-1; unclear D gene. V lost 8 bases and J 3 bases, leaving 10 bases between the germline ends. The CDR3 spans 12 residues. Germline CDR1 and CDR2: MDHEN and SYDVKM. The CDR3 is CASLQRDTEAFF. CDR3 in DNA: TGTGCCAGCCTCCAGAGGGACACTGAAGCTTTCTTT.

About this clone: One junction end does not reproduce the germline sequence, and a read error may be involved. The chain carries TRBV7-9 and TRBJ2-5; 7 bases line up with TRBD1. The CDR3 has 14 residues. CDR1 is SEHNR, CDR2 FQNEAQ, per germline (reference sequence). The DNA of the CDR3 is TGTTCCAGCAGCCCCGGGACAGCACCACGGACCCAGTACTTC. Translated: CSSSPGTAPRTQYF.

V and J are TRBV6-4 and TRBJ2-2; D unresolved. Germline V gene sequence: CDR1 MRHNA, CDR2 SNTAGT. Trimming shortened V by 4 bases and J by 2 bases, and 5 bases separated the two germline ends. The CDR3 sequence is 13 residues long. The CDR3 is CASSGPNTGELFF. The CDR3 region has the DNA TGTGCCAGCAGTGGGCCTAACACCGGGGAGCTGTTTTTT.

The V gene is TRBV5-4, the J gene TRBJ1-2, with D possibly TRBD1 on 6 matching bases. The CDR3 has 15 residues. Germline V gene sequence: CDR1 SGHNT, CDR2 YYREEE (reference sequence). The V end was cut by 1 base, the J end by 2 bases, with 12 bases between. Here the CDR3 reads CASSLRGGVNYGYTF. The DNA for the CDR3 is TGTGCCAGCAGCTTGAGGGGGGGAGTAAACTATGGCTACACCTTC.

A few counts support this clone. The chain is built from TRBV19 and TRBJ2-5, with 10 bases matching TRBD1. V lost 9 bases and J lost 5; bases outside the gene matches: 12. Germline values: CDR1 LNHDA, CDR2 SQIVND (reference sequence). The CDR3 covers 15 residues. The CDR3, as DNA: TGTGCCAGCCAGAAGGTGGGACAGGGGAGGGAGACCCAGTACTTC. This encodes CASQKVGQGRETQYF. Drawing the rest from reference TRBV19 and TRBJ2-5, the complete variable domain is DGGITQSPKYLFRKEGQNVTLSCEQNLNHDAMYWYRQDPGQGLRLIYYSQIVNDFQKGDIAEGYSVSREKKESFPLTVTSAQKNPTAFYLCASQKVGQGRETQYFGPGTRLLVL.

This clone was counted between two and nine times. The CDR3 sequence: CASSQGGTSGRAIPPDTQYF. DNA of the CDR3: TGCGCCAGCAGCCAGGGAGGGACTAGCGGGAGGGCCATCCCCCCAGATACGCAGTATTTT. The chain combines TRBV4-3 with TRBJ2-3, with 16 positions matching TRBD2. The CDR3 has 20 amino acids. V shed 3 bases, J shed 4 bases, and the junction held 13 bases outside the gene matches. The germline CDR1 and CDR2 sequences are LGHNA and YSLEER.

The V and J genes are TRBV7-9 and TRBJ2-5; 7 bases are a match to TRBD1. The DNA matches TRBJ2-7 better at its end, which makes the J call doubtful. From germline, CDR1 is SEHNR and CDR2 FQNEAQ (reference sequence). The CDR3 loop spans 18 amino acids. The CDR3 reads CASSAPGQSYHNSYEQYF. In DNA, the CDR3 is TGTGCCAGCAGCGCACCGGGACAGTCATACCATAACTCCTACGAGCAGTACTTC.

The chain combines TRBV6-1 with TRBJ2-7; 8 bases match TRBD1. The V gene end was trimmed by 11 bases and the J gene end by 4 bases; junction bases not matched to a gene: 7. Germline V gene data show CDR1 as MNHNS and CDR2 as SASEGT. This CDR3 is built from 12 residues. CDR3 nucleotide sequence: TGTGCCGGCCGGGACAGGCATTACGAGCAGTACTTC. It encodes CAGRDRHYEQYF.

This sequence joins TRBV5-1 and TRBJ2-5; D gene unclear. TRBJ2-7 explains the end of the DNA better; the J call may be wrong. Per germline, CDR1 SGHRS and CDR2 YFSETQ. This CDR3 contains 14 residues. CDR3: CASSLAGGDYEQYF. In nucleotides, the CDR3 is TGCGCCAGCAGCTTGGCTGGCGGCGACTACGAGCAGTACTTC.

The chain carries TRBV27 and TRBJ1-1; no firm D call. Deletions cut 3 bases from V and 6 bases from J, with 14 bases between. The CDR3 runs 14 residues. Per germline, CDR1 MNHEY and CDR2 SMNVEV (reference sequence). CDR3 in DNA: TGTGCCAGCAGTTTCGGGGAAATTGGGGCTGAAGCTTTCTTT. Amino acid sequence: CASSFGEIGAEAFF.